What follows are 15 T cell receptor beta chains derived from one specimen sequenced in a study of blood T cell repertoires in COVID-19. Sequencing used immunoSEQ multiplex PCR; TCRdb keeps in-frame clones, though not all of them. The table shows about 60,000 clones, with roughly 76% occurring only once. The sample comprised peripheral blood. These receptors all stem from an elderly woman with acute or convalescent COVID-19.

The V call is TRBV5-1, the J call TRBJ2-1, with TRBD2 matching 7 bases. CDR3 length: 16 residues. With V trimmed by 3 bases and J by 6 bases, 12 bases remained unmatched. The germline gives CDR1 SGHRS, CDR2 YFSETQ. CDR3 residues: CASSSYSGMAGNEQFF. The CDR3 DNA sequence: TGCGCCAGCAGCTCATACAGCGGGATGGCAGGCAATGAGCAGTTCTTC.

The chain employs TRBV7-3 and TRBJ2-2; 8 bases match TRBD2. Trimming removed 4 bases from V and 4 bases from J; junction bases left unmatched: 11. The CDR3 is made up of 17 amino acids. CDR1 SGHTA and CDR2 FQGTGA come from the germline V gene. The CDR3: CASSSGLAPSRTGELFF. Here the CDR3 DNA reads TGTGCCAGCAGCTCTGGACTAGCCCCCTCGCGCACCGGGGAGCTGTTTTTT.

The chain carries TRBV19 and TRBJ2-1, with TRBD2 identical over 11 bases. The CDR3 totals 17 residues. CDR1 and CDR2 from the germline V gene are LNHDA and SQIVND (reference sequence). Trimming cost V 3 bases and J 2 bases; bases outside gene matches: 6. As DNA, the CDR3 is TGTGCCAGTAGTATGGGTAGCGGGAGGGCCCCCTACAATGAGCAGTTCTTC. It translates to CASSMGSGRAPYNEQFF.

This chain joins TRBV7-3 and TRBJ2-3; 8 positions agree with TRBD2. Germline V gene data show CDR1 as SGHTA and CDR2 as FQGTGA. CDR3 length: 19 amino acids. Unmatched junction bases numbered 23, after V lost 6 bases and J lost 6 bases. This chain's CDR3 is CASSWVMSHNGRAEDTQYF. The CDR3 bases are TGTGCCAGCAGTTGGGTCATGAGCCATAACGGGAGGGCCGAGGATACGCAGTATTTT.

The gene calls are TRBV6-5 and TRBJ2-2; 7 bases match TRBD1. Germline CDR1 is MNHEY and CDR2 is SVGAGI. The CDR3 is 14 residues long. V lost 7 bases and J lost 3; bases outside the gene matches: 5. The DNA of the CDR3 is TGTGCCAGCAAGGACAGGCGGCACACCGGGGAGCTGTTTTTT. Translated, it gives CASKDRRHTGELFF.

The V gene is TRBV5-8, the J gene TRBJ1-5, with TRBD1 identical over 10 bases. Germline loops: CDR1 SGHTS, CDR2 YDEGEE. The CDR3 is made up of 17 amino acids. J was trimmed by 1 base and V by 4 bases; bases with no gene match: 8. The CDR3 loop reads CASSTRDRGRSNQPQHF. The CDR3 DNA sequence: TGTGCCAGCAGCACCAGGGACAGGGGAAGGAGCAATCAGCCCCAGCATTTT.

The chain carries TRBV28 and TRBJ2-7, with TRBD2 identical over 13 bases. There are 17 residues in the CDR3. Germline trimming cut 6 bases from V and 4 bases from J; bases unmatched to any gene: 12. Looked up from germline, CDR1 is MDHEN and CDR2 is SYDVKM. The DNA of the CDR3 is TGTGCCAGCAGCCATCTCGGGACTAGCGGGAATTATTACGAGCAGTACTTC. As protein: CASSHLGTSGNYYEQYF.

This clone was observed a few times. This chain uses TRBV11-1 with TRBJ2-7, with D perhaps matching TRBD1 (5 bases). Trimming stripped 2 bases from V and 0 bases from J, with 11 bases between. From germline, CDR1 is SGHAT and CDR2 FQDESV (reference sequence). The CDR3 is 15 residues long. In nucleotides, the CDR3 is TGTGCCAGCAGCTTAACACGGACAAGCTCCTACGAGCAGTACTTC. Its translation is CASSLTRTSSYEQYF.

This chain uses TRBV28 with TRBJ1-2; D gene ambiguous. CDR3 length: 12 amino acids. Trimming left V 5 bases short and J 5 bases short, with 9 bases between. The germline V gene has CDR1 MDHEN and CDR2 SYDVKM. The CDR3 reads CASSPLLYGYTF. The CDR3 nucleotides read TGTGCCAGCAGTCCCCTATTGTATGGCTACACCTTC.

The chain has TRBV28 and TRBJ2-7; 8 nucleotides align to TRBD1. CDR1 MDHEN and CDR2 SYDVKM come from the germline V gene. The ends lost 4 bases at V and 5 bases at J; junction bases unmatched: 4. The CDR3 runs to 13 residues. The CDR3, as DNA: TGTGCCAGCAGTTGGACAGGGAACCACGAGCAGTACTTC. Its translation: CASSWTGNHEQYF. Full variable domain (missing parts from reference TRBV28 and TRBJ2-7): DVKVTQSSRYLVKRTGEKVFLECVQDMDHENMFWYRQDPGLGLRLIYFSYDVKMKEKGDIPEGYSVSREKKERFSLILESASTNQTSMYLCASSWTGNHEQYFGPGTRLTVT.

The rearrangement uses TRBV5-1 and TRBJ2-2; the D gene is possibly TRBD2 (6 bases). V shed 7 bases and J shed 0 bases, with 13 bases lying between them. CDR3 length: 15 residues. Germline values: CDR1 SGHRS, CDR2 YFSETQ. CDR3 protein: CASRRGGANTGELFF. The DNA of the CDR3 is TGCGCCAGCCGACGGGGCGGGGCGAACACCGGGGAGCTGTTTTTT.

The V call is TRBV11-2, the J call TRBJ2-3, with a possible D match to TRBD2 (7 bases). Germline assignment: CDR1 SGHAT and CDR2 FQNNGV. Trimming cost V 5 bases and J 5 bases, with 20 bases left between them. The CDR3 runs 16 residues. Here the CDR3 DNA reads TGTGCCAGCAGCCCGCGGGGAGGGGGAAAGCAAGATACGCAGTATTTT. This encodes CASSPRGGGKQDTQYF.

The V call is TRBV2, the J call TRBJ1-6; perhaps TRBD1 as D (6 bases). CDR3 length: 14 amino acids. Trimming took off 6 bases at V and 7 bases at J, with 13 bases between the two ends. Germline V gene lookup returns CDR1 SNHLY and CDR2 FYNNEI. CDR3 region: CASRTGTGNSPLHF. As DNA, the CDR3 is TGTGCCAGCAGAACAGGGACGGGGAATTCACCCCTCCACTTT.

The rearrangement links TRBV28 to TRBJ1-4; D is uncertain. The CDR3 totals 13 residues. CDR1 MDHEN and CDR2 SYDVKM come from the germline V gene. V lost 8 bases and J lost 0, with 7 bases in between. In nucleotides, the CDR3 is TGTGCCAGCGTAGCCCCAACTAATGAAAAACTGTTTTTT. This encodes CASVAPTNEKLFF.

CDR3 protein: CASSLARAGLDEQFF. CDR3 nucleotides: TGTGCCAGCAGTTTGGCCAGAGCGGGCCTAGATGAGCAGTTCTTC. The V call is TRBV28, the J call TRBJ2-1, with a possible D match to TRBD2 (6 bases). There are 15 residues in the CDR3. CDR1 MDHEN and CDR2 SYDVKM come from the germline V gene. V shed 3 bases and J shed 8 bases, with 17 bases lying between them.